This TCR beta chain comes out of a study of T cells in Graves' hyperthyroidism and ophthalmopathy. Amplified TCR beta CDR3 regions came from RNA transcripts. A first-round RT-PCR of the TCR CDR3 used the HTBI primer set. A single record per CDR3 protein comes from TCRdb applying MiXCR to the multiplex PCR reads. Altogether 490,000 or so distinct CDR3 sequences are present, roughly 16% being singletons, with the ten largest covering 25% to 30%. This clonotype occurred many times. The study left out patients who had uncontrolled infection, other autoimmune disease, pregnancy or lactation. Diagnostic decisions used clinical symptoms, serum thyroxine and TRAb, thyroid ultrasound and orbital computed tomography. Sequencing was performed on blood. This TCR derives from a woman aged 30 to 39 with Graves' ophthalmopathy.

The CDR3 DNA sequence: TGTGCCAGCAGTTACAAGGGGACCCAAGAGACCCAGTACTTC. This gives the protein CASSYKGTQETQYF. The chain combines TRBV6-2 or TRBV6-3 with TRBJ2-5, with D perhaps matching TRBD1 or TRBD2 (5 bases each). Trimming left V 2 bases short and J 1 base short, with 8 bases between. The CDR3 runs to 14 residues. Germline V gene data show CDR1 as MNHEY and CDR2 as SVGEGT.